These 27 T cell receptor beta chains came from one sample sequenced in a study of shared clonotypes between healthy human individuals. The repertoire was sequenced with immunoSEQ multiplex PCR; TCRdb's copy has only in-frame clones and lacks some. The sample has a few million clones, over 85% seen once. Sequenced material: naive CD4+ T cells sorted from blood. The subset here: CD45RA+ positively selected. Receptors were obtained from a man aged 18 to 35 in good health.

The rearrangement links TRBV6-1 to TRBJ2-2; the D is unclear. V lost 2 bases and J 2 bases, leaving 6 bases between the germline ends. The CDR3 covers 14 residues. The germline V gene encodes CDR1 MNHNS and CDR2 SASEGT. The CDR3, as DNA: TGTGCCAGCAGTGAACGAATCAACACCGGGGAGCTGTTTTTT. Protein: CASSERINTGELFF.

This rearrangement joins TRBV7-9 to TRBJ2-3; possibly TRBD2 for D (6 bases). This CDR3 region has 15 residues. From germline, CDR1 is SEHNR and CDR2 FQNEAQ (reference sequence). Trimming shortened V by 3 bases and J by 4 bases, and 14 bases separated the two germline ends. The CDR3 is CASSLEGLVADTQYF. The CDR3 bases are TGTGCCAGCAGCTTGGAGGGATTGGTAGCAGATACGCAGTATTTT.

This clone has just a few counts. This chain uses TRBV10-1 with TRBJ1-6, with D possibly matching TRBD1 (6 bases). Germline loops: CDR1 WNHNN, CDR2 SYGVQD (reference sequence). This CDR3 has 13 amino acids. V shed 4 bases and J shed 8 bases, with 9 bases lying between them. The CDR3 reads CASSGQVDSPLHF. The CDR3 coding sequence is TGCGCCAGCAGTGGACAGGTCGATTCACCCCTCCACTTT.

This clone was observed a single time. At the DNA level, this CDR3 is encoded by other sequences in the same sample as well. This chain links TRBV28 with TRBJ2-6; possible D gene TRBD2, 5 bases. Germline loops: CDR1 MDHEN, CDR2 SYDVKM. V was trimmed by 4 bases and J by 4 bases, leaving 8 bases between them. There are 14 residues in the CDR3. The CDR3 protein is CASSSPGGANVLTF. The CDR3, as DNA: TGTGCCAGCAGTTCTCCGGGAGGGGCCAACGTCCTGACTTTC.

The chain employs TRBV6-5 and TRBJ2-3; TRBD2 agrees at 10 bases. The trim removed 2 bases at V and 4 bases at J, leaving 3 bases unmatched. Looked up from germline, CDR1 is MNHEY and CDR2 is SVGAGI. CDR3 size: 15 residues. Here the CDR3 DNA reads TGTGCCAGCAGTTACAGCGGGAGGGCCGCAGATACGCAGTATTTT. It yields the protein CASSYSGRAADTQYF.

This rearrangement joins TRBV5-1 to TRBJ2-3, with D perhaps given as TRBD1 or TRBD2 (5 bases each). CDR1 is SGHRS, CDR2 YFSETQ, per germline. The CDR3 is 15 residues long. V was clipped by 3 bases and J by 2 bases, with 13 bases between them. This CDR3 reads CASSWGPSSTDTQYF. In nucleotides, the CDR3 is TGCGCCAGCAGCTGGGGACCATCCTCCACAGATACGCAGTATTTT.

The chain recombines TRBV5-4 with TRBJ2-7; 11 bases map to TRBD2. The germline V gene encodes CDR1 SGHNT and CDR2 YYREEE (reference sequence). The CDR3 is 15 amino acids. With 3 bases clipped from V and 3 bases from J, the junction kept 5 bases outside the gene matches. The CDR3 loop is CASSYTSGGYYEQYF. CDR3 in DNA: TGTGCCAGCAGCTACACTAGCGGGGGTTACTACGAGCAGTACTTC. The variable domain in full, completed from reference TRBV5-4 and TRBJ2-7, reads ETGVTQSPTHLIKTRGQQVTLRCSSQSGHNTVSWYQQALGQGPQFIFQYYREEENGRGNFPPRFSGLQFPNYSSELNVNALELDDSALYLCASSYTSGGYYEQYFGPGTRLTVT.

V is TRBV6-6 and J is TRBJ1-4, with 9 bases matching TRBD1. This CDR3 spans 15 amino acids. Germline lookup yields CDR1 MNHNY and CDR2 SVGAGI (reference sequence). Trimming took 5 bases from V and 5 from J; bases not matched to a gene: 6. The CDR3 DNA reads TGTGCCAGCAGTCCCTCCGGGACAGGGAATGAAAAACTGTTTTTT. Its translation: CASSPSGTGNEKLFF.

V usage is TRBV2 and J usage is TRBJ2-7; D is uncertain. Per germline, CDR1 SNHLY and CDR2 FYNNEI. V gave up 3 bases and J gave up 5 bases, with 17 bases separating them. The CDR3 has 15 amino acids. Here the CDR3 DNA reads TGTGCCAGCAGTGACAGGCCCCCTGGATTCGACGAGCAGTACTTC. It is translated as CASSDRPPGFDEQYF.

The genes are TRBV30 and TRBJ2-7; D may be TRBD1 (6 bases). This CDR3 region has 11 residues. The V and J ends lost 4 bases and 5 bases respectively, with 9 bases between them. Germline-derived CDR1 and CDR2 are GTSNPN and SVGIG (reference sequence). The CDR3, as DNA: TGTGCCTGGAACAGGGCCAACGAGCAGTACTTC. The encoded protein is CAWNRANEQYF.

V gene TRBV2 combines with J gene TRBJ2-2; no reliable D call. Germline CDR1 SNHLY, CDR2 FYNNEI. V lost 6 bases and J lost 1, with 9 bases in between. This CDR3 contains 14 residues. The CDR3 is CASRVIRNTGELFF. For the CDR3, the DNA is TGTGCCAGCAGGGTGATCAGGAACACCGGGGAGCTGTTTTTT.

The CDR3 here is CASSELVDEKLFF. CDR3 nucleotides: TGTGCCAGCAGTGAACTGGTAGATGAAAAACTGTTTTTT. The chain is built from TRBV6-1 and TRBJ1-4; D remains unclear. V gave up 2 bases and J gave up 6 bases, with 7 bases separating them. Germline-derived CDR1 and CDR2 are MNHNS and SASEGT. This CDR3 has 13 amino acids.

Details on this clone: This sample also contains other DNA sequences that code for the same CDR3. The rearrangement uses TRBV29-1 and TRBJ2-3; 12 bases align to TRBD2. V shed 4 bases, J shed 4 bases, and the junction held 0 bases outside the gene matches. CDR1 SQVTM and CDR2 ANQGSEA come from the germline V gene. The length of the CDR3 is 13 residues. The CDR3 spells CSVGLAGADTQYF. The CDR3 region has the DNA TGCAGCGTTGGACTAGCGGGAGCAGATACGCAGTATTTT.

This clone was seen just once. In the same sample, other DNA sequences code for this CDR3. The chain couples TRBV19 to TRBJ2-7; TRBD1 aligns across 9 bases. The CDR3 is made up of 15 amino acids. Germline V lookup: CDR1 LNHDA, CDR2 SQIVND (reference sequence). J gave up 0 bases and V 5 bases, and 5 bases lay outside the gene matches. CDR3 coding DNA: TGTGCCAGTAGTGCACCGGGACAGGGCTCCTACGAGCAGTACTTC. It encodes CASSAPGQGSYEQYF.

This clone was counted once. This rearrangement joins TRBV5-1 to TRBJ1-1, with 9 bases lining up with TRBD1. Per the germline V gene, CDR1 is SGHRS and CDR2 is YFSETQ. With 3 bases clipped from V and 3 bases from J, the junction kept 3 bases outside the gene matches. CDR3 size: 14 residues. The CDR3 bases are TGCGCCAGCAGCTCCGACAGGGGGGACACTGAAGCTTTCTTT. Translating it yields CASSSDRGDTEAFF.

The rearrangement links TRBV4-1 to TRBJ2-5, with TRBD2 matching 10 bases. The closer fit of TRBJ2-7 to the DNA end suggests the J call may be wrong. Germline loops: CDR1 MGHRA, CDR2 YSYEKL. This CDR3 has 16 residues. This CDR3 is CASSQGTGTSVYEQYF. The CDR3 DNA follows: TGCGCCAGCAGCCAGGGAACCGGGACTAGCGTCTACGAGCAGTACTTC.

This clone showed up just once. The rearrangement joins TRBV6-1 to TRBJ2-3, with 13 nucleotides matching TRBD2. In germline, CDR1 is MNHNS, CDR2 SASEGT. This CDR3 spans 17 amino acids. Unmatched junction bases numbered 6, after V lost 2 bases and J lost 4 bases. The CDR3 DNA is TGTGCCAGCAGTGAATATCCCGGACTAGCGGGAGCAGATACGCAGTATTTT. Amino acids: CASSEYPGLAGADTQYF.

The V gene is TRBV10-3, the J gene TRBJ2-5, with 7 positions matching TRBD1. CDR3 length: 14 residues. V shed 6 bases, J shed 3 bases, and the junction held 7 bases outside the gene matches. Germline-derived CDR1 and CDR2 are ENHRY and SYGVKD. CDR3 sequence reads: CAIRGAQGEETQYF. CDR3 bases: TGTGCCATCAGAGGGGCGCAGGGGGAAGAGACCCAGTACTTC.

Comment on this clone: The sample carries other DNA sequences with the same CDR3. The rearrangement uses TRBV6-5 and TRBJ1-2; tentatively, D is TRBD1 (5 bases). CDR3 size: 13 residues. CDR1 and CDR2 (germline): MNHEY, SVGAGI. Deletions cut 8 bases from V and 4 bases from J, with 14 bases between. The CDR3 loop reads CASSLRGGYGYTF. CDR3 DNA: TGTGCCAGCTCCCTGAGGGGTGGCTATGGCTACACCTTC.

This CDR3 reads CASSVQQNTEAFF. CDR3 DNA sequence: TGTGCCAGCAGTGTACAGCAGAACACTGAAGCTTTCTTT. This chain connects TRBV2 to TRBJ1-1; D gene ambiguous. CDR1 and CDR2 from the germline V gene are SNHLY and FYNNEI. V was pared by 4 bases and J by 1 base, with 7 bases between. The CDR3 contains 13 residues.

DNA of the CDR3: TGTGCCAGTAGTATCGTATCAGGGAGCACTGAAGCTTTCTTT. This codes for CASSIVSGSTEAFF. The chain couples TRBV19 to TRBJ1-1; D perhaps matches TRBD1 (5 bases). From germline, CDR1 is LNHDA and CDR2 SQIVND (reference sequence). V lost 3 bases to trimming and J lost 4 bases, with 12 bases between them. CDR3 length equals 14 residues.

The chain recombines TRBV6-7 with TRBJ1-2, with D possibly matching TRBD1 (5 bases). TRBV6-7 is placed among ORFs of uncertain function. V gave up 4 bases and J gave up 4 bases, with 22 bases separating them. The CDR3 totals 17 residues. Here the CDR3 DNA reads TGTGCCAGCAGTTGCCCCGGGTTGGGGGGGACGATCTATGGCTACACCTTC. This gives the protein CASSCPGLGGTIYGYTF.

The chain couples TRBV10-3 to TRBJ1-1, with 7 bases aligning to TRBD1. The germline V gene has CDR1 ENHRY and CDR2 SYGVKD. The CDR3 runs 13 residues. V lost 6 bases to trimming and J lost 6 bases; unmatched junction nucleotides: 7. The CDR3 region is CAIRRDSLAEAFF. For the CDR3, the DNA is TGTGCCATCAGGAGGGACAGCCTTGCTGAAGCTTTCTTT.

With respect to this clone: Different DNA sequences within this sample yield the same CDR3. The V call is TRBV4-3, the J call TRBJ2-2, with 9 bases matching TRBD1. The CDR3 has 15 residues. Unmatched junction bases numbered 1, after V lost 1 base and J lost 4 bases. The germline V gene encodes CDR1 LGHNA and CDR2 YSLEER. The CDR3 loop reads CASSQGTGVTGELFF. For the CDR3, the DNA is TGCGCCAGCAGCCAAGGGACAGGGGTCACCGGGGAGCTGTTTTTT.

This clone showed up just once. The J gene is TRBJ2-4, the V gene TRBV7-9, with TRBD1 identical over 8 bases. Germline CDR1 is SEHNR and CDR2 is FQNEAQ (reference sequence). The CDR3 contains 19 residues. Unmatched junction bases numbered 12, after V lost 2 bases and J lost 0 bases. The chain's CDR3 is CASSLRQDRVFLAKNIQYF. For the CDR3, the DNA is TGTGCCAGCAGCTTAAGGCAGGACAGGGTGTTCTTAGCCAAAAACATTCAGTACTTC.

CDR3 DNA sequence: TGTGCCAGCAGTGCGGGACTAGCGGGGGATGATGAGCAGTTCTTC. Translation: CASSAGLAGDDEQFF. This chain connects TRBV6-1 to TRBJ2-1, with 14 bases fitting TRBD2. The germline V gene has CDR1 MNHNS and CDR2 SASEGT. The V gene end was trimmed by 4 bases and the J gene end by 8 bases; junction bases not matched to a gene: 4. The CDR3 runs to 15 residues.

As for this clone: This same CDR3 is encoded by further DNA sequences in the sample. This chain's CDR3 is CASSLEPGASYEQYF. CDR3 DNA: TGCGCCAGCAGCTTGGAGCCAGGGGCTTCCTACGAGCAGTACTTC. The genes are TRBV5-1 and TRBJ2-7; tentative D call: TRBD1 (6 bases). The CDR3 totals 15 residues. From germline, CDR1 is SGHRS and CDR2 YFSETQ. The V end lost 0 bases, the J end lost 1 base, and 11 bases lay between the germline ends.